The clone carrying this TCR beta chain was counted a few times. Its antigen is not identified. Peripheral blood genomic DNA, not sorted cells or RNA, was the template. The data were taken from a study of T cell repertoires in aging, cancer and after chemotherapy. Overall study: Healthy donor repertoires were recorded over several months to years and showed clear clonal overlap. Roughly 8.8 million TCR reads made up the full dataset. Study-level findings and limits: Untreated cancer patients had significantly lower blood TCR diversity than age-matched healthy donors.

Multiplex touch-down PCR with TRB-A/B primers amplified rearranged V-D-J TRB sequences. TCRdb re-called the multiplex PCR reads with MiXCR, one entry per CDR3 protein. This sample has about 5,200 distinct CDR3 sequences, with around 26% found just once. The specimen sequenced was blood. The origin of this receptor is a human donor in good health.

The CDR3 sequence is CAISPQDRSSYNEQFF. The CDR3 nucleotides read TGTGCCATCAGTCCACAGGACAGAAGCTCCTACAATGAGCAGTTCTTC. The chain recombines TRBV10-3 with TRBJ2-1, with a possible D match to TRBD1 (6 bases). The CDR3 length is 16 residues. Trimming took off 5 bases at V and 0 bases at J, with 14 bases between the two ends. CDR1 ENHRY and CDR2 SYGVKD come from the germline V gene.